The 8 T cell receptor beta chains given below trace back to one sample, sequenced in a study of T cells in Graves' hyperthyroidism and ophthalmopathy. What was amplified from RNA transcripts were TCR beta CDR3 regions. The HTBI set primed first-round TCR CDR3 RT-PCR. TCRdb ran MiXCR on the multiplex PCR reads and lists one entry per CDR3 protein. The sample carries more than 500,000 distinct CDR3 sequences, less than 15% recorded once. Specimen: blood. These receptors came from a woman aged 35 to 49 with Graves' hyperthyroidism.

This clonotype has a handful of counts. With a much larger clone just one base away, this may be a read error. The genes are TRBV28 and TRBJ2-2, with TRBD1 matching over 8 bases. Germline V CDR1 and CDR2: MDHEN, SYDVKM. The CDR3 has 16 residues. The CDR3 nucleotides are TGTGCCAGCAGTTCCGGGGACAGGTTCTTCACCGGGGGGCTGTTTTTT. It is translated as CASSSGDRFFTGGLFF.

On this clonotype: One end of the junction does not line up with germline, which may come from a read error. The J gene is TRBJ2-6, the V gene TRBV5-5, with D perhaps assigned TRBD1 or TRBD2 (5 bases each). Germline V CDR1 and CDR2: SGHKS, YYEKEE (reference sequence). This CDR3 is 17 amino acids long. The chain's CDR3 is CASSQPGRSSGANVLTF. The CDR3 nucleotides are TGCGCCAGCAGCCAACCGGGACGCAGCTCTGGGGCCAACGTCCTGACTTTC.

This clonotype was recorded at least ten times. The rearrangement uses TRBV2 and TRBJ2-1, with 8 bases that match TRBD2. Germline CDR1 SNHLY, CDR2 FYNNEI. With 0 bases clipped from V and 12 bases from J, the junction kept 4 bases outside the gene matches. This CDR3 contains 13 residues. CDR3 DNA: TGTGCCAGCAGTGAAGCCCCCCGGGAGGGGCAGTTCTTC. It translates to CASSEAPREGQFF. Combining the CDR3 with reference TRBV2 and TRBJ2-1 gives the whole variable domain EPEVTQTPSHQVTQMGQEVILRCVPISNHLYFYWYRQILGQKVEFLVSFYNNEISEKSEIFDDQFSVERPDGSNFTLKIRSTKLEDSAMYFCASSEAPREGQFFGPGTRLTVL.

This clonotype was found a few times. CDR3 residues: CASSELAGPNTGELFF. The DNA of the CDR3 is TGTGCCAGCAGTGAACTAGCGGGCCCGAACACCGGGGAGCTGTTTTTT. V usage is TRBV6-1 and J usage is TRBJ2-2; 8 nucleotides line up with TRBD2. This CDR3 region has 16 residues. V lost 2 bases, J lost 0 bases, and 2 bases stayed unmatched. Germline CDR1 and CDR2: MNHNS and SASEGT.

This clonotype has ten or more counts. The chain is built from TRBV7-2 and TRBJ2-1; 7 bases map to TRBD2. V was clipped by 5 bases and J by 1 base; unmatched bases: 8. CDR3 length: 16 residues. Germline V CDR1 and CDR2: SGHTA, FQGNSA. CDR3 coding DNA: TGTGCCAGCAGCCCACATAGCGGGTCGTCCTACAATGAGCAGTTCTTC. Translation gives CASSPHSGSSYNEQFF.

This clonotype was detected ten times or more. The V and J genes are TRBV28 and TRBJ1-5, with D possibly being TRBD1 (5 bases). Germline V gene lookup returns CDR1 MDHEN and CDR2 SYDVKM. The V end was cut by 3 bases, the J end by 3 bases, with 15 bases between. The CDR3 sequence is 16 residues long. The CDR3 region is CASSLGSRVYNQPQHF. In DNA, the CDR3 is TGTGCCAGCAGTTTGGGTTCCAGGGTTTACAATCAGCCCCAGCATTTT.

Note on this clonotype: Possible read error: a much larger clone is one base away. This chain uses TRBV7-2 with TRBJ2-1; no firm D call. This CDR3 spans 19 amino acids. CDR1 is SGHTA, CDR2 FQGNSA, per germline. The CDR3 bases are TGTGCCAGCAGCTTAGAACCCGCCCCCTCCAGGAGCTCCTACAATGAGCAGTCCTTC. It yields the protein CASSLEPAPSRSSYNEQSF. The full variable domain, its missing parts supplied by reference TRBV7-2 and TRBJ2-1, is GAGVSQSPSNKVTEKGKDVELRCDPISGHTALYWYRQSLGQGLEFLIYFQGNSAPDKSGLPSDRFSAERTGGSVSTLTIQRTQQEDSAVYLCASSLEPAPSRSSYNEQSFGPGTRLTVL.

The rearrangement links TRBV5-1 to TRBJ2-5; D gene unclear. V lost 4 bases and J 5 bases, leaving 12 bases between the germline ends. CDR3 length: 13 amino acids. From germline, CDR1 is SGHRS and CDR2 YFSETQ. The CDR3 sequence: CASSRTFGETQYF. CDR3 coding DNA: TGCGCCAGCAGCAGGACGTTCGGGGAGACCCAGTACTTC.